The 2 T cell receptor beta chains listed next were all sequenced from one sample in a study of shared clonotypes between healthy human individuals (dated by TCRdb to about 2020). The library was obtained by the immunoSEQ multiplex PCR assay. What TCRdb holds here is the immuneACCESS table cut down to in-frame rearrangements. Part of the clones is not present; checked against another copy, under half of the missing clones reflect an unresolved V gene, and the others are unexplained. The table for this sample lists millions of clones; roughly 94% of them were counted only once. The top ten hold 0.1% to 0.15% of the sample. The sample was naive CD4+ T cells sorted from blood. In light of the paper, this sample's cell subset or site label describes: CD45RA+ positively selected. These receptors were taken from a man aged 18 to 30 in good health.

The chain has TRBV7-6 and TRBJ2-1; 7 bases align to TRBD1. The germline V gene has CDR1 SGHVS and CDR2 FNYEAQ. The junction had 13 bases not matched to a gene; V was cut back by 5 bases and J by 6 bases. The CDR3 runs to 16 residues. The CDR3 DNA is TGTGCCAGCAGCACCAGAGGTAGGGGGCCGAGCAATGAGCAGTTCTTC. Protein: CASSTRGRGPSNEQFF.

The V and J genes are TRBV5-1 and TRBJ1-4; 8 bases agree with TRBD1. Trimming removed 0 bases from V and 11 bases from J; junction bases left unmatched: 6. This CDR3 has 14 amino acids. Germline assignment: CDR1 SGHRS and CDR2 YFSETQ. The CDR3 nucleotides read TGCGCCAGCAGCTTGGGACGGACAGGGCCGAAACTGTTTTTT. Protein sequence: CASSLGRTGPKLFF. The full variable domain, completed using reference TRBV5-1 and TRBJ1-4, is KAGVTQTPRYLIKTRGQQVTLSCSPISGHRSVSWYQQTPGQGLQFLFEYFSETQRNKGNFPGRFSGRQFSNSRSEMNVSTLELGDSALYLCASSLGRTGPKLFFGSGTQLSVL.